These T cell receptor beta chains were read from a single sample in a study of T cells in Graves' hyperthyroidism and ophthalmopathy. TCRdb redid the calling of the multiplex PCR reads with MiXCR, one entry per CDR3 protein. The sample includes about 400,000 distinct CDR3 sequences, roughly 15% of them seen just once. Sequencing was carried out using blood. The receptor set was obtained from a woman in her fifties or sixties with Graves' ophthalmopathy. Each CDR3 is given with its conserved first and last residue. Fields, in order: clone size, V gene, J gene, D gene, CDR3 protein, CDR3 DNA. The D gene is left open where the match is weak. The size of a clone is reported for some rows only, either as once, few or many, or as a class for expanded clones.

clone_size: NA
v_call: TRBV27
j_call: TRBJ2-1
d_call: NA
cdr3_aa: CASSPSGLQFF
cdr3_nt: TGTGCCAGCAGCCCAAGCGGGTTGCAGTTCTTC

clone_size: many
v_call: TRBV18
j_call: TRBJ2-3
d_call: TRBD1
cdr3_aa: CASSPGDSYTDTQYF
cdr3_nt: TGTGCCAGCTCACCAGGGGACAGCTACACAGATACGCAGTATTTT

clone_size: NA
v_call: TRBV6-1
j_call: TRBJ1-3
d_call: NA
cdr3_aa: CASSPDLFSGNTIYF
cdr3_nt: TGTGCCAGCAGCCCCGACCTATTCTCTGGAAACACCATATATTTT

clone_size: few
v_call: TRBV11-2
j_call: TRBJ1-5
d_call: NA
cdr3_aa: CASSLDGGGNQPQHF
cdr3_nt: TGTGCCAGCAGCTTAGATGGGGGAGGCAATCAGCCCCAGCATTTT

clone_size: NA
v_call: TRBV20-1
j_call: TRBJ2-7
d_call: TRBD1
cdr3_aa: CSAARTGGQDEQYF
cdr3_nt: TGCAGTGCGGCCAGGACAGGGGGGCAGGACGAGCAGTACTTC

clone_size: many
v_call: TRBV10-3
j_call: TRBJ2-7
d_call: TRBD2
cdr3_aa: CAISDLAGGPDEQYF
cdr3_nt: TGTGCCATCAGTGATCTAGCGGGAGGGCCTGACGAGCAGTACTTC

clone_size: few
v_call: TRBV2
j_call: TRBJ2-1
d_call: TRBD2
cdr3_aa: CASRATSGGNEQFF
cdr3_nt: TGTGCCAGCAGGGCAACTAGCGGCGGCAATGAGCAGTTCTTC

clone_size: NA
v_call: TRBV7-2
j_call: TRBJ2-1
d_call: NA
cdr3_aa: CASSLDGAPYNEQFF
cdr3_nt: TGTGCCAGCAGCTTAGACGGGGCTCCCTACAATGAGCAGTTCTTC

clone_size: many
v_call: TRBV30
j_call: TRBJ1-2
d_call: TRBD1
cdr3_aa: CAWSFGQGEDYGYTF
cdr3_nt: TGTGCCTGGAGTTTCGGACAGGGGGAGGACTATGGCTACACCTTC

clone_size: few
v_call: TRBV7-3
j_call: TRBJ2-1
d_call: TRBD1
cdr3_aa: CASSNPGQGYEQFF
cdr3_nt: TGTGCCAGCAGTAATCCAGGACAGGGGTATGAGCAGTTCTTC

clone_size: many
v_call: TRBV5-5
j_call: TRBJ1-2
d_call: NA
cdr3_aa: CASSSGTSFYGYTF
cdr3_nt: TGTGCCAGCAGTTCCGGGACAAGTTTTTATGGCTACACCTTC

clone_size: many
v_call: TRBV27
j_call: TRBJ2-4
d_call: TRBD1
cdr3_aa: CASSSYRGQNIQYF
cdr3_nt: TGTGCCAGCAGTTCATACAGGGGCCAAAACATTCAGTACTTC

clone_size: few
v_call: TRBV20-1
j_call: TRBJ2-3
d_call: TRBD2
cdr3_aa: CSAPLAGVGDTQYF
cdr3_nt: TGCAGTGCTCCTTTAGCGGGGGTCGGCGATACGCAGTATTTT

clone_size: many
v_call: TRBV3-1
j_call: TRBJ2-2
d_call: NA
cdr3_aa: CASSHLGTGELFF
cdr3_nt: TGTGCCAGCAGCCACCTAGGCACCGGGGAGCTGTTTTTT

clone_size: many
v_call: TRBV5-1
j_call: TRBJ2-7
d_call: TRBD1
cdr3_aa: CASSWGTGSTYEQYF
cdr3_nt: TGCGCCAGCAGCTGGGGGACAGGGTCCACCTACGAGCAGTACTTC

clone_size: many
v_call: TRBV27
j_call: TRBJ2-1
d_call: NA
cdr3_aa: CASSLSPENEQFF
cdr3_nt: TGTGCCAGCAGTTTATCACCTGAAAATGAGCAGTTCTTC

clone_size: NA
v_call: TRBV5-6
j_call: TRBJ1-1
d_call: NA
cdr3_aa: CASSYGGWNTEAFF
cdr3_nt: TGTGCCAGCAGTTATGGAGGCTGGAACACTGAAGCTTTCTTT

clone_size: few
v_call: TRBV11-2
j_call: TRBJ1-1
d_call: NA
cdr3_aa: CASRWEMNTEAFF
cdr3_nt: TGTGCCAGCAGATGGGAGATGAACACTGAAGCTTTCTTT

clone_size: NA
v_call: TRBV5-1
j_call: TRBJ2-5
d_call: NA
cdr3_aa: CASSWTPGGEETQYF
cdr3_nt: TGCGCCAGCAGCTGGACTCCCGGGGGCGAAGAGACCCAGTACTTC

clone_size: NA
v_call: TRBV6-5
j_call: TRBJ1-3
d_call: NA
cdr3_aa: CASSYSSSGNTIYF
cdr3_nt: TGTGCCAGCAGTTACTCGAGCTCTGGAAACACCATATATTTT

clone_size: many
v_call: TRBV28
j_call: TRBJ2-2
d_call: NA
cdr3_aa: CASRASGGTGELFF
cdr3_nt: TGTGCCAGCAGGGCTTCCGGCGGCACCGGGGAGCTGTTTTTT

clone_size: NA
v_call: TRBV5-1
j_call: TRBJ1-2
d_call: TRBD1
cdr3_aa: CASSQGTGAYGYTF
cdr3_nt: TGCGCCAGCAGCCAGGGGACAGGAGCGTATGGCTACACCTTC